The 19 T cell receptor beta chains in this list originate from one sample, sequenced in a study of CD8+CD57+ T cells in acquired aplastic anemia. TCR beta VDJ combinations and CDR3 sequences were profiled from genomic DNA. TCRdb used MiXCR to reprocess the reads, holding one entry per CDR3 protein. The table has about 160,000 distinct CDR3 sequences, 35% to 55% seen once; the top ten hold approximately 1%. The sample was sorted CD4+, CD8+, or CD8+CD57+ T cells (not recorded which) from PBMCs. The receptors stem from a human donor in good health.

This clonotype was counted at least ten times. The CDR3 DNA reads as TGTGCCAGCAGCGTCGGAGGGAGGAACACTGAAGCTTTCTTT. It codes for CASSVGGRNTEAFF. The chain recombines TRBV9 with TRBJ1-1; D not certain. Germline V CDR1 and CDR2: SGDLS, YYNGEE. CDR3 length equals 14 residues. The V and J ends lost 2 bases and 1 base respectively, with 9 bases between them.

This clonotype was counted once. This sequence joins TRBV19 and TRBJ1-2; 9 positions agree with TRBD1. In germline, CDR1 is LNHDA, CDR2 SQIVND (reference sequence). The CDR3 has 14 residues. V was pared by 7 bases and J by 4 bases, with 7 bases of the junction left unmatched. The CDR3 sequence: CASMRTGEGYGYTF. For the CDR3, the DNA is TGTGCCAGTATGAGGACAGGGGAAGGCTATGGCTACACCTTC.

Comment on this clonotype: Germline is not matched at one junction end, which may reflect a read error. The chain recombines TRBV10-3 with TRBJ2-2; TRBD1 matches at 8 bases. CDR3 length: 15 residues. Germline values: CDR1 ENHRY, CDR2 SYGVKD. The CDR3 DNA follows: TGTGCCATCAGTGAGCGGACAGGGAACATCGGGGAGCTGTTTTTT. Its translation is CAISERTGNIGELFF.

This clonotype has ten or more counts. The rearrangement joins TRBV5-6 to TRBJ2-7; tentatively, D is TRBD1 or TRBD2 (6 bases each). V lost 5 bases and J 3 bases, leaving 21 bases between the germline ends. Germline V CDR1 and CDR2: SGHDT, YYEEEE. The CDR3 covers 16 residues. As DNA, the CDR3 is TGTGCCAGCAGAGTACAGGGAGGACCTAGACTCTACGAGCAGTACTTC. This codes for CASRVQGGPRLYEQYF.

As for this clonotype: A much larger clone lies a single base off, so this may be a read error. Here the CDR3 omits its conserved ending phenylalanine or tryptophan, so a read error is the likely source. This rearrangement joins TRBV5-1 to TRBJ1-1, with TRBD1 as a possible D gene (5 bases). The CDR3 length is 15 residues. V was shortened by 3 bases and J by 0 bases, with 12 bases between the two germline ends. Germline V gene sequence: CDR1 SGHRS, CDR2 YFSETQ. CDR3 DNA sequence: TGCGCCAGCAGCTCCGGTGGGACCATGAACACTGAAGCTTTCCTT. Translated, it gives CASSSGGTMNTEAFL.

There are many counts of this clonotype. This rearrangement joins TRBV13 to TRBJ2-3, with D tentatively TRBD2 (8 bases). Trimming removed 4 bases at V and 5 bases at J, with 22 bases between. Germline lookup yields CDR1 PRHDT and CDR2 FYEKMQ (reference sequence). The CDR3 length is 17 residues. The CDR3 DNA reads TGTGCCAGCAGCTACTCTGCGTTTAGCGGGACAGTAGATACGCAGTATTTT. This gives the protein CASSYSAFSGTVDTQYF.

This clonotype was counted only a few times. This rearrangement joins TRBV4-2 to TRBJ2-7, with TRBD2 matching over 10 bases. Germline lookup yields CDR1 LGHNA and CDR2 YNFKEQ. The V segment lost 3 bases and the J segment 0 bases; nucleotides outside the gene matches: 5. The CDR3 has 16 residues. The DNA of the CDR3 is TGTGCCAGCAGCCACAGTCCTAGCGGGGGCTCCTACGAGCAGTACTTC. Translation: CASSHSPSGGSYEQYF.

This clonotype was found a few times. This rearrangement joins TRBV10-3 to TRBJ2-5; no firm D call. V was trimmed by 4 bases and J by 7 bases, leaving 13 bases between them. Per the germline V gene, CDR1 is ENHRY and CDR2 is SYGVKD. This CDR3 contains 13 residues. The CDR3 region is CAISGTAVGTQYF. CDR3 nucleotide sequence: TGTGCCATCAGTGGAACAGCCGTGGGGACCCAGTACTTC.

The rearrangement links TRBV15 to TRBJ1-5; D not resolved. This CDR3 is 14 amino acids long. V was cut by 5 bases and J by 4 bases, with 12 bases left in between. In germline, CDR1 is LNHNV, CDR2 YYDKDF (reference sequence). The CDR3 bases are TGTGCCACCAGCTCCGGCAGAAAAAATCAGCCCCAGCATTTT. As protein: CATSSGRKNQPQHF.

This clonotype was seen only once. This chain connects TRBV9 to TRBJ2-3, with D unclear. The V gene lost 0 bases and the J gene lost 2 bases, with 4 bases spanning the gap. This CDR3 has 13 amino acids. Germline V gene lookup returns CDR1 SGDLS and CDR2 YYNGEE. CDR3 in amino acids: CASSVGDTDTQYF. CDR3 nucleotide sequence: TGTGCCAGCAGCGTAGGGGACACAGATACGCAGTATTTT. The variable domain in full, with the rest retrieved from reference TRBV9 and TRBJ2-3, is DSGVTQTPKHLITATGQRVTLRCSPRSGDLSVYWYQQSLDQGLQFLIQYYNGEERAKGNILERFSAQQFPDLHSELNLSSLELGDSALYFCASSVGDTDTQYFGPGTRLTVL.

To note about this clonotype: A much larger clone differs from this one at a single base, so this may be a read error. The chain has TRBV20-1 and TRBJ2-3; 15 nucleotides agree with TRBD2. Germline trimming cut 5 bases from V and 6 bases from J; bases unmatched to any gene: 3. Germline loops: CDR1 DFQATT, CDR2 SNEGSKA (reference sequence). The CDR3 covers 14 residues. CDR3 coding DNA: TGCAGTGCTGGACTAGCGGGAGGGTCGGATACGCAGTATTTT. Translated, it gives CSAGLAGGSDTQYF.

The sample holds a few counts of this clonotype. The chain links TRBV20-1 to TRBJ1-2; D call uncertain. Trimming took off 3 bases at V and 2 bases at J, with 10 bases between the two ends. CDR3 size: 13 residues. Per germline, CDR1 DFQATT and CDR2 SNEGSKA (reference sequence). CDR3 residues: CSASMTTNYGYTF. The CDR3 nucleotides read TGCAGTGCTAGCATGACAACAAACTATGGCTACACCTTC.

This clonotype was found many times. The V call is TRBV7-3, the J call TRBJ2-1; D possibly uses TRBD1 or TRBD2 (5 bases each). The CDR3 sequence is 14 residues long. The germline CDR1 and CDR2 sequences are SGHTA and FQGTGA. Trimming removed 4 bases at V and 6 bases at J, with 13 bases between. The CDR3 spells CASSWGPTSNEQFF. In nucleotides, the CDR3 is TGTGCCAGCAGCTGGGGACCGACCTCCAATGAGCAGTTCTTC.

The chain combines TRBV29-1 with TRBJ2-2; 12 bases map to TRBD1. After removal of 6 bases from V and 7 bases from J, the junction contained 6 bases not matched to a gene. The CDR3 runs to 14 residues. Per germline, CDR1 SQVTM and CDR2 ANQGSEA. The CDR3 nucleotides read TGCAGCGTGGTCGGGACAGGGGGCCACGGGGAGCTGTTTTTT. The encoded protein is CSVVGTGGHGELFF.

The chain links TRBV9 to TRBJ1-1; D is uncertain. Germline V lookup: CDR1 SGDLS, CDR2 YYNGEE. V lost 4 bases and J 0 bases, leaving 7 bases between the germline ends. The CDR3 runs 13 residues. The DNA of the CDR3 is TGTGCCAGCAGCCTTAAGATGAACACTGAAGCTTTCTTT. Its translation: CASSLKMNTEAFF.

The chain links TRBV14 to TRBJ2-5; tentative D call: TRBD1 (7 bases). This CDR3 spans 12 amino acids. Germline assignment: CDR1 SGHDN and CDR2 FVKESK. V was cut by 8 bases and J by 7 bases, with 14 bases left in between. CDR3 region: CASSPGGGTQYF. As DNA, the CDR3 is TGTGCCAGCTCACCAGGGGGAGGGACCCAGTACTTC.

This clonotype was counted ten times or more. The chain joins TRBV20-1 to TRBJ1-1; tentative D call: TRBD1 (6 bases). Germline V gene lookup returns CDR1 DFQATT and CDR2 SNEGSKA (reference sequence). The CDR3 runs to 15 residues. V shed 3 bases and J shed 0 bases, with 14 bases lying between them. CDR3 amino acids: CSASGYQGMNTEAFF. In DNA, the CDR3 is TGCAGTGCTAGTGGGTACCAGGGGATGAACACTGAAGCTTTCTTT.

About this clonotype: With a much larger clone just one base away, this may be a read error. This chain uses TRBV14 with TRBJ2-7, with D possibly being TRBD1 (5 bases). This CDR3 comprises 17 residues. Germline lookup yields CDR1 SGHDN and CDR2 FVKESK. V lost 1 base and J lost 0, with 16 bases in between. For the CDR3, the DNA is TGTGCCAGCAGCCAAGCCCGGGCAGGGAAATCCTCCTACGAGCAGTACTTC. This translates into CASSQARAGKSSYEQYF.

This clonotype was recorded many times. The chain employs TRBV7-2 and TRBJ2-1, with D perhaps TRBD2 (6 bases). V gave up 7 bases and J gave up 6 bases, with 19 bases separating them. This CDR3 is built from 15 residues. Per germline, CDR1 SGHTA and CDR2 FQGNSA. CDR3 DNA sequence: TGTGCCAGCATCCAGCCTAGCGTCTGGGGCAATGAGCAGTTCTTC. It specifies CASIQPSVWGNEQFF.